The clone carrying this T cell receptor beta chain is a singleton in its sample. What it binds is unknown. PCR was performed using 60 Vbeta and 13 Jbeta primers. The repertoire was sequenced with immunoSEQ multiplex PCR; TCRdb's copy has only in-frame clones and lacks some. The sample yields tens of thousands of clones, about three fifths seen once. This entry belongs to a study of cytomegalovirus exposure and HLA in healthy donors. Across the whole study: There were 70 million to 95 million unique TCRs (from HLA-typed donors) in an early data release.

Study findings and constraints: Fewer N-insertions (relative to the roughly 700-donor mean) were reportedly seen in an Asian-associated ancestry cluster in a later analysis.

Sequenced material: PBMCs. This TCR was recovered from a woman aged 25 to 39 in good health and CMV-seropositive.

The chain's CDR3 is CASSPGLNFNSPLHF. CDR3 in DNA: TGTGCCAGCAGCCCCGGACTGAACTTTAATTCACCCCTCCACTTT. The V and J genes are TRBV7-8 and TRBJ1-6; D call uncertain. With 5 bases removed from V and 6 bases from J, the gap between germline ends came to 14 bases. The CDR3 has 15 residues. Per germline, CDR1 SGHVS and CDR2 FQNEAQ.